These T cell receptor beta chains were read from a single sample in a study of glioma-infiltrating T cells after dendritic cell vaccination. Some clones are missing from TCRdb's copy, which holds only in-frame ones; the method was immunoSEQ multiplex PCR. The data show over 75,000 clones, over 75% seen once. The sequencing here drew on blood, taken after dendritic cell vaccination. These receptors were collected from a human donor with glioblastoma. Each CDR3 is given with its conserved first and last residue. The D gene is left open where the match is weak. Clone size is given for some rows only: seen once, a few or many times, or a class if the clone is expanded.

DNA: TGTGCCAGCAGCGTTACAGGGGGAGCCGACACTGAAGCTTTCTTT
CDR3: CASSVTGGADTEAFF
size: .
J: TRBJ1-1
V: TRBV9
D: TRBD1

DNA: TGCGCCAGCAGTGTCGGACAGCGCCCAAATAGGATCTATGGCTACACCTTC
CDR3: CASSVGQRPNRIYGYTF
size: few
J: TRBJ1-2
V: TRBV10-2
D: .

DNA: TGTGCCAGCAGTGACCCACAGGGCGCAGATACGCAGTATTTT
CDR3: CASSDPQGADTQYF
size: .
J: TRBJ2-3
V: TRBV25-1
D: .

DNA: TGTGCCAGCTCACAGAGTAGCACAGATACGCAGTATTTT
CDR3: CASSQSSTDTQYF
size: .
J: TRBJ2-3
V: TRBV18
D: .

DNA: TGCGCCAGCAGCTTCGGGGGGGGAGACCAAGAGACCCAGTACTTC
CDR3: CASSFGGGDQETQYF
size: .
J: TRBJ2-5
V: TRBV5-1
D: TRBD2

DNA: TGTGCCAGCAGTGTAACAGGGGCTCCCCTTGAAGAAAAACTGTTTTTT
CDR3: CASSVTGAPLEEKLFF
size: .
J: TRBJ1-4
V: TRBV2
D: TRBD1

DNA: TGTGCCAGCAGTGATTTTGCGGGTCCCTCTGTGTGGGATACGCAGTATTTT
CDR3: CASSDFAGPSVWDTQYF
size: few
J: TRBJ2-3
V: TRBV6-1
D: .

DNA: TGTGCCAGCAGCTTAGTGTCGGGAGTCAATCAGCCCCAGCATTTT
CDR3: CASSLVSGVNQPQHF
size: .
J: TRBJ1-5
V: TRBV7-8
D: .

DNA: TGTGCCACCTTTAACTATGGCTACACCTTC
CDR3: CATFNYGYTF
size: .
J: TRBJ1-2
V: TRBV7-2
D: .

DNA: TGTGCCAGCAGCTCGTATAGCGCGAATCAAGAGACCCAGTACTTC
CDR3: CASSSYSANQETQYF
size: .
J: TRBJ2-5
V: TRBV28
D: .

DNA: TGTGCCAGCATTGGGGCCAATAGCAATCAGCCCCAGCATTTT
CDR3: CASIGANSNQPQHF
size: .
J: TRBJ1-5
V: TRBV6-1
D: .

DNA: TGCGCCAGCAGTGAACAGGGGGGTCAGCCCCAGCATTTT
CDR3: CASSEQGGQPQHF
size: .
J: TRBJ1-5
V: TRBV10-2
D: TRBD1

DNA: TGTGCCAGCAGCCCTGGACAGACGCGAGACTCCTACGAGCAGTACTTC
CDR3: CASSPGQTRDSYEQYF
size: .
J: TRBJ2-7
V: TRBV7-6
D: .

DNA: TGTGCCAGCAGCTGGGGGACTAGCGGGAGAGTCGATGAGCAGTTCTTC
CDR3: CASSWGTSGRVDEQFF
size: .
J: TRBJ2-1
V: TRBV5-4
D: TRBD2

DNA: TGTGCCATCGGACAGCTGAACACCGGGGAGCTGTTTTTT
CDR3: CAIGQLNTGELFF
size: .
J: TRBJ2-2
V: TRBV2
D: .

DNA: TGCGCCAGCAGCTTGGCGTCGGTTAGCGGGGGGGCTTACGAGCAGTACTTC
CDR3: CASSLASVSGGAYEQYF
size: .
J: TRBJ2-7
V: TRBV5-1
D: TRBD2

DNA: TGCAGCGTTGAAGCCGACAGGGGGCAGACTGAAGCTTTCTTT
CDR3: CSVEADRGQTEAFF
size: few
J: TRBJ1-1
V: TRBV29-1
D: TRBD1

DNA: TGTGCCAGCAGCTCCGCTTCGGGTAGTTTCTCCTACAATGAGCAGTTCTTC
CDR3: CASSSASGSFSYNEQFF
size: .
J: TRBJ2-1
V: TRBV7-6
D: .

DNA: TGCGCCAGCAGCTTGTCACTAGCGGGAGGAGGGGATACGCAGTATTTT
CDR3: CASSLSLAGGGDTQYF
size: many
J: TRBJ2-3
V: TRBV5-1
D: TRBD2

DNA: TGTGCCACCAGCAGGAACAAAGGTACTAGCGGGAGTGCGAGGACCAAAAACATTCAGTACTTC
CDR3: CATSRNKGTSGSARTKNIQYF
size: .
J: TRBJ2-4
V: TRBV15
D: TRBD2

DNA: TGTGCCAGCAGACAGGGTAGGGGGCGGGTCGAAGATACGCAGTATTTT
CDR3: CASRQGRGRVEDTQYF
size: .
J: TRBJ2-3
V: TRBV27
D: TRBD1

DNA: TGTGCCAGCAGCGTAGAGGGACAGCATTTCTATGGCTACACCTTC
CDR3: CASSVEGQHFYGYTF
size: .
J: TRBJ1-2
V: TRBV9
D: TRBD1

DNA: TGTGCCAGCAGCCCGCCAGGACTGGGCTCCTACAATGAGCAGTTCTTC
CDR3: CASSPPGLGSYNEQFF
size: .
J: TRBJ2-1
V: TRBV5-6
D: .

DNA: TGTGCCATCAGCCGCCAGGGGACAGGGGATGGCTACACCTTC
CDR3: CAISRQGTGDGYTF
size: .
J: TRBJ1-2
V: TRBV10-3
D: TRBD1

DNA: TGTGCCAGCAGCTTAGTTCGCGCTGAAGCTTTCTTT
CDR3: CASSLVRAEAFF
size: .
J: TRBJ1-1
V: TRBV11-2
D: .

DNA: TGTGCCAGCAGTGACTCGAACAGGGTCACTGAAGCTTTCTTT
CDR3: CASSDSNRVTEAFF
size: .
J: TRBJ1-1
V: TRBV6-4
D: .

DNA: TGTGCCAGCAGCCCGACTAGCGGGAGTATAGGGGAGCTGTTTTTT
CDR3: CASSPTSGSIGELFF
size: few
J: TRBJ2-2
V: TRBV5-6
D: TRBD2

DNA: TGTGCCAGCAGCTTGGCCGGGGGACAGGGGGCCCAAGAGACCCAGTACTTC
CDR3: CASSLAGGQGAQETQYF
size: .
J: TRBJ2-5
V: TRBV5-4
D: TRBD1

DNA: TGTGCCACCAGCAGAGGACAGGGGATGCAAGAGACCCAGTACTTC
CDR3: CATSRGQGMQETQYF
size: .
J: TRBJ2-5
V: TRBV15
D: TRBD1

DNA: TGTGCCAGCAGCTTGAGACAGCAAGAGACCCAGTACTTC
CDR3: CASSLRQQETQYF
size: once
J: TRBJ2-5
V: TRBV5-4
D: .

DNA: TGCAGCGTTGCAGTCAGCACAGATACGCAGTATTTT
CDR3: CSVAVSTDTQYF
size: .
J: TRBJ2-3
V: TRBV29-1
D: .

DNA: TGTGCCAGCAGTTTATGGGGGCATGGCAATCAGCCCCAGCATTTT
CDR3: CASSLWGHGNQPQHF
size: .
J: TRBJ1-5
V: TRBV27
D: .

DNA: TGCGCCAGCGGTTCTAGCGGGGGCATCGCAGATACGCAGTATTTT
CDR3: CASGSSGGIADTQYF
size: .
J: TRBJ2-3
V: TRBV5-1
D: TRBD2

DNA: TGTGCCAGCAGTTTCGCTATTTCCTATGGCTACACCTTC
CDR3: CASSFAISYGYTF
size: .
J: TRBJ1-2
V: TRBV28
D: .

DNA: TGTGCTAGTGGACTTCGACTAGCGGGGGCCCTAGCCAAAAACATTCAGTACTTC
CDR3: CASGLRLAGALAKNIQYF
size: .
J: TRBJ2-4
V: TRBV12-5
D: TRBD2

DNA: TGTGCCAGCAGTCTGACAGGAGGATACGATACGCAGTATTTT
CDR3: CASSLTGGYDTQYF
size: .
J: TRBJ2-3
V: TRBV27
D: .

DNA: TGTGCCAGCAGTGGACAGAGGGGACAGACCTACAATGAGCAGTTCTTC
CDR3: CASSGQRGQTYNEQFF
size: .
J: TRBJ2-1
V: TRBV25-1
D: TRBD1

DNA: TGTGCCAGCAGCGGGCAGGGGGCCGGGACCGGGGAGCTGTTTTTT
CDR3: CASSGQGAGTGELFF
size: .
J: TRBJ2-2
V: TRBV9
D: TRBD1

DNA: TGCGCCAGCAGCTGGGGGACTAGCGGAGAGAGCAATGAGCAGTTCTTC
CDR3: CASSWGTSGESNEQFF
size: .
J: TRBJ2-1
V: TRBV5-1
D: TRBD2

DNA: TGTGCCAGCAGCCCAGGGTTTGGCAATCAGCCCCAGCATTTT
CDR3: CASSPGFGNQPQHF
size: .
J: TRBJ1-5
V: TRBV9
D: .

DNA: TGTGCCATCAGGGACAGGGACCAGCCCCAGCATTTT
CDR3: CAIRDRDQPQHF
size: .
J: TRBJ1-5
V: TRBV10-3
D: TRBD1

DNA: TGCGCCAGCAGCGGGACAGGGGTTAGAGAGACCCAGTACTTC
CDR3: CASSGTGVRETQYF
size: .
J: TRBJ2-5
V: TRBV5-1
D: TRBD1

DNA: TGTGCCTGGAGTGTTCGGGGTTTGGGATCTTATGGCTACACCTTC
CDR3: CAWSVRGLGSYGYTF
size: .
J: TRBJ1-2
V: TRBV30
D: .

DNA: TGCGCCAGCAGCCCGGCACAGTCCAATGTCCGGGGCTACACCTTC
CDR3: CASSPAQSNVRGYTF
size: .
J: TRBJ1-2
V: TRBV5-1
D: .

DNA: TGCGCCAGCAGCTTGGGGACAGGGTCGGTTGAAGCTTTCTTT
CDR3: CASSLGTGSVEAFF
size: .
J: TRBJ1-1
V: TRBV5-1
D: TRBD1

DNA: TGTGCCACCAGCAGAGGCAGGGAGGGGACCCAGTACTTC
CDR3: CATSRGREGTQYF
size: .
J: TRBJ2-5
V: TRBV15
D: TRBD2

DNA: TGTGCCAGCAGTTACGCCCCCGGGACAGGCACAGATACGCAGTATTTT
CDR3: CASSYAPGTGTDTQYF
size: .
J: TRBJ2-3
V: TRBV6-5
D: TRBD1

DNA: TGCGCCAGCAGACCGCTGGGGGGGCGAAAAACCGGGGAGCTGTTTTTT
CDR3: CASRPLGGRKTGELFF
size: .
J: TRBJ2-2
V: TRBV4-1
D: .

DNA: TGTGCCAGCAGTTACCGGTCGGGTTATAATTCACCCCTCCACTTT
CDR3: CASSYRSGYNSPLHF
size: few
J: TRBJ1-6
V: TRBV6-6
D: .

DNA: TGTGCCAGCAGCTTCTTGACTAGCGGGAGATCTGATACGCAGTATTTT
CDR3: CASSFLTSGRSDTQYF
size: .
J: TRBJ2-3
V: TRBV7-3
D: TRBD2

DNA: TGTGCCAGCAGCCGTTCGACAGACACAGATACGCAGTATTTT
CDR3: CASSRSTDTDTQYF
size: .
J: TRBJ2-3
V: TRBV7-9
D: .

DNA: TGTGCCAGTAGTATACAGGCCGGGGGGCCACCCCTCCACTTT
CDR3: CASSIQAGGPPLHF
size: .
J: TRBJ1-6
V: TRBV19
D: .

DNA: TGTGCCAGTAGTATAGGGTGGACTAGCGCCGATACGCAGTATTTT
CDR3: CASSIGWTSADTQYF
size: .
J: TRBJ2-3
V: TRBV19
D: TRBD2

DNA: TGTGCCAGCAGCGCGGGTCTCAGGGGATTGGGTAGCAATCAGCCCCAGCATTTT
CDR3: CASSAGLRGLGSNQPQHF
size: .
J: TRBJ1-5
V: TRBV7-8
D: .